Listed here are 30 T cell receptor beta chains from one sample, sequenced in a study of T cells in Graves' hyperthyroidism and ophthalmopathy. Researchers took RNA transcripts and amplified the TCR beta CDR3 regions from them. The TCR CDR3 was amplified in a first-round RT-PCR using the HTBI primer set. TCRdb processed the multiplex PCR reads anew with MiXCR; each CDR3 protein has one entry. This repertoire shows 30,000 to 40,000 distinct CDR3 sequences, roughly half found once; its top ten account for around a sixth. The sequencing sample was made of blood. The receptors come from a man aged 35 to 55 with Graves' ophthalmopathy.

This clonotype was found many times. V gene TRBV19 combines with J gene TRBJ1-1; 8 bases match TRBD1. The germline V gene has CDR1 LNHDA and CDR2 SQIVND (reference sequence). This CDR3 has 14 residues. The V gene end was trimmed by 4 bases and the J gene end by 1 base; junction bases not matched to a gene: 2. CDR3 residues: CASSRGQANTEAFF. The CDR3 DNA is TGTGCCAGTAGTAGGGGACAGGCGAACACTGAAGCTTTCTTT.

This clonotype has only one observation. The missing conserved phenylalanine or tryptophan at the end of this CDR3 makes a read error likely. The chain is built from TRBV2 and TRBJ2-7; 16 bases agree with TRBD2. This CDR3 is built from 15 residues. The V segment lost 6 bases and the J segment 9 bases; nucleotides outside the gene matches: 8. CDR1 and CDR2 from the germline V gene are SNHLY and FYNNEI. Here the CDR3 reads CASSGTSGRAPVQYS. CDR3 coding DNA: TGTGCCAGCAGCGGGACTAGCGGGAGGGCGCCCGTGCAGTACTCC.

With respect to this clonotype: Given the absence of the conserved phenylalanine or tryptophan at the CDR3 end, a read error is likely. The rearrangement joins TRBV11-2 to TRBJ2-1; 10 bases are a match to TRBD2. Germline values: CDR1 SGHAT, CDR2 FQNNGV. The CDR3 totals 14 residues. The CDR3 DNA sequence: TGCGCCAGCAGCTTAGGTTTAGCGGGGGGCGGGCAGTTCATC. Its protein product is CASSLGLAGGGQFI.

This clonotype was counted at least ten times. The J gene is TRBJ2-5, the V gene TRBV7-2; no clear D. Trimming stripped 5 bases from V and 1 base from J, with 14 bases between. This CDR3 has 15 residues. Germline V gene data show CDR1 as SGHTA and CDR2 as FQGNSA. The CDR3 reads CASSDRTRAQETQYF. The CDR3 nucleotides read TGTGCCAGCAGCGACCGGACGAGAGCCCAAGAGACCCAGTACTTC.

The chain links TRBV20-1 to TRBJ2-7; D possibly corresponds to TRBD2 (6 bases). CDR1 is DFQATT, CDR2 SNEGSKA, per germline (reference sequence). Trimming removed 6 bases from V and 6 bases from J, with 27 bases in between. The CDR3 has 16 amino acids. In DNA form, the CDR3 reads TGCAGTGCGGTGAGCGAGCGGCTAGGAACCGGGGGCGAGCAGTACTTC. This gives the protein CSAVSERLGTGGEQYF.

This clonotype was detected ten times or more. This chain uses TRBV6-6 with TRBJ2-1; TRBD2 might be the D (5 bases). The V end was cut by 10 bases, the J end by 0 bases, with 10 bases between. Germline-derived CDR1 and CDR2 are MNHNY and SVGAGI (reference sequence). CDR3 length: 13 residues. The CDR3 loop reads CATEEASYNEQFF. CDR3 bases: TGTGCCACCGAGGAGGCCTCCTACAATGAGCAGTTCTTC.

The chain links TRBV7-8 to TRBJ2-7; D may correspond to TRBD1 or TRBD2 (5 bases each). In germline, CDR1 is SGHVS, CDR2 FQNEAQ. V lost 7 bases to trimming and J lost 3 bases, with 16 bases between them. The CDR3 covers 14 residues. CDR3: CASTLGVGSYEQYF. As DNA, the CDR3 is TGTGCCAGCACCTTGGGGGTAGGTAGCTACGAGCAGTACTTC.

The chain combines TRBV9 with TRBJ2-6; 7 bases line up with TRBD1. The CDR3 covers 15 residues. Per germline, CDR1 SGDLS and CDR2 YYNGEE. Trimming at V came to 4 bases and at J to 4 bases, leaving 5 bases not matched to a gene. The CDR3 spells CASSPTGQGANVLTF. CDR3 DNA sequence: TGTGCCAGCAGCCCCACGGGACAGGGGGCCAACGTCCTGACTTTC.

The sample holds many counts of this clonotype. This sequence joins TRBV20-1 and TRBJ2-5, with D perhaps matching TRBD2 (6 bases). V lost 8 bases and J 5 bases, leaving 27 bases between the germline ends. The V gene's germline CDR1 is DFQATT and CDR2 SNEGSKA (reference sequence). The CDR3 has 16 amino acids. CDR3 sequence (DNA): TGCAGTCCGTCCCTCGGTGGGCTAGCGTTCTCCGAGACCCAGTACTTC. Translation gives CSPSLGGLAFSETQYF.

There are many counts of this clonotype. The chain is built from TRBV7-9 and TRBJ2-2, with TRBD2 as a possible D gene (7 bases). The CDR3 is 14 amino acids. The V gene lost 8 bases and the J gene lost 7 bases, with 17 bases spanning the gap. The germline CDR1 and CDR2 sequences are SEHNR and FQNEAQ (reference sequence). The CDR3 here is CASVGGPNSGELFF. The CDR3 DNA reads as TGTGCCAGCGTCGGGGGGCCCAATAGCGGGGAGCTGTTTTTT.

This clonotype was observed at least ten times. This chain connects TRBV19 to TRBJ2-1; 7 bases are shared with TRBD1. The germline V gene has CDR1 LNHDA and CDR2 SQIVND (reference sequence). CDR3 size: 14 residues. V gave up 4 bases and J gave up 3 bases; unmatched junction bases: 3. In DNA form, the CDR3 reads TGTGCCAGTAGTACCGGGACAGTCTACAATGAGCAGTTCTTC. This translates into CASSTGTVYNEQFF.

The CDR3 DNA sequence: TGCAGTGCCCCCCGGCGACTGGGGGCTGGAAACACCTTC. The encoded protein is CSAPRRLGAGNTF. V and J are TRBV20-1 and TRBJ1-2; a possible D gene is TRBD1 (6 bases). The CDR3 runs 13 residues. Germline CDR1 is DFQATT and CDR2 is SNEGSKA (reference sequence). The ends were cut back, 6 bases at V and 12 bases at J, with 23 bases in the middle.

This clonotype has a count of ten or more. The V and J genes are TRBV9 and TRBJ2-7; weak D call: TRBD2 (5 bases). V lost 1 base to trimming and J lost 7 bases, with 9 bases between them. The CDR3 length is 12 residues. From germline, CDR1 is SGDLS and CDR2 YYNGEE. CDR3 sequence reads: CASSVKPGEQYF. The CDR3 region has the DNA TGTGCCAGCAGCGTAAAACCGGGGGAGCAGTACTTC.

V is TRBV20-1 and J is TRBJ1-5, with D unresolved. In germline, CDR1 is DFQATT, CDR2 SNEGSKA (reference sequence). Trimming left V 6 bases short and J 7 bases short, with 10 bases between. The CDR3 covers 11 residues. CDR3 sequence reads: CSAHWRQPQHF. The CDR3 nucleotides read TGCAGTGCCCACTGGAGGCAGCCCCAGCATTTT.

This sequence joins TRBV7-8 and TRBJ2-1, with 14 positions matching TRBD2. The CDR3 consists of 13 residues. Looked up from germline, CDR1 is SGHVS and CDR2 is FQNEAQ. V shed 5 bases and J 14 bases; nucleotides not matched to a gene: 5. CDR3 bases: TGTGCCAGCAGCCCGGGACTAGCGGGAGAAAAGTTCTTC. This gives the protein CASSPGLAGEKFF.

The chain joins TRBV20-1 to TRBJ2-7; 8 bases fit TRBD2. Germline values: CDR1 DFQATT, CDR2 SNEGSKA (reference sequence). Trimming at V came to 0 bases and at J to 4 bases, leaving 8 bases not matched to a gene. The CDR3 length is 15 residues. CDR3 sequence: CSARDPAGAPYEQYF. As DNA, the CDR3 is TGCAGTGCTAGAGATCCAGCGGGGGCACCATACGAGCAGTACTTC.

At least ten counts were recorded for this clonotype. The V and J genes are TRBV20-1 and TRBJ2-7; 7 nucleotides align to TRBD2. Germline V lookup: CDR1 DFQATT, CDR2 SNEGSKA (reference sequence). The CDR3 covers 14 residues. Trimming removed 0 bases from V and 3 bases from J; junction bases left unmatched: 5. The CDR3 DNA is TGCAGTGCTAGAGATGGGGAGGGGCTCTACGAGCAGTACTTC. Protein product: CSARDGEGLYEQYF.

The genes are TRBV7-9 and TRBJ2-1; TRBD2 matches 11 bases. Germline V gives CDR1 SEHNR, CDR2 FQNEAQ (reference sequence). This CDR3 has 18 amino acids. The J segment lost 3 bases and the V segment lost 1 base, leaving 8 bases of the junction unmatched. CDR3 region: CASSLVLAGDHFYNEQFF. As DNA, the CDR3 is TGTGCCAGCAGCTTAGTACTAGCGGGGGACCATTTCTACAATGAGCAGTTCTTC. The complete variable domain, with remaining parts taken from reference TRBV7-9 and TRBJ2-1, reads DTGVSQNPRHKITKRGQNVTFRCDPISEHNRLYWYRQTLGQGPEFLTYFQNEAQLEKSRLLSDRFSAERPKGSFSTLEIQRTEQGDSAMYLCASSLVLAGDHFYNEQFFGPGTRLTVL.

Notes on this clonotype: An end of the junction does not agree with germline; a read error may underlie this. The gene calls are TRBV5-1 and TRBJ1-1; TRBD1 is a possible D gene (5 bases). This CDR3 spans 16 amino acids. Germline CDR1 reads SGHRS; CDR2 reads YFSETQ. The CDR3 DNA follows: TGCGTCAGCAGCTCGTCCACCCGTTGGACATCGGGTAGAGCTCTCTTT. This gives the protein CVSSSSTRWTSGRALF.

At least ten counts were recorded for this clonotype. The chain couples TRBV20-1 to TRBJ1-1; 9 bases are a match to TRBD1. CDR3 length equals 12 residues. V was pared by 5 bases and J by 5 bases, with 3 bases of the junction left unmatched. Germline V gives CDR1 DFQATT, CDR2 SNEGSKA (reference sequence). CDR3 sequence: CSAPDRGTEAFF. CDR3 sequence (DNA): TGCAGTGCTCCGGACAGGGGAACTGAAGCTTTCTTT.

On this clonotype itself: Compared with germline, one end of the junction differs, possibly owing to a read error. The chain joins TRBV20-1 to TRBJ2-3, with 7 bases identical to TRBD2. CDR1 is DFQATT, CDR2 SNEGSKA, per germline (reference sequence). This CDR3 region has 14 residues. CDR3 sequence: CSARGSGGSHTQYF. Written as DNA, the CDR3 is TGCAGTGCTAGAGGGTCGGGAGGATCACATACGCAGTACTTT.

The table lists this clonotype with many counts. J is TRBJ1-1 and V is TRBV5-8; D gene uncertain. V was pared by 3 bases and J by 10 bases, with 19 bases between. The CDR3 sequence is 14 residues long. Germline V gives CDR1 SGHTS, CDR2 YDEGEE. For the CDR3, the DNA is TGTGCCAGCAGCTCCATCGGGGTAGACCGTCGAGCTTTCTTT. Residues: CASSSIGVDRRAFF.

The table lists this clonotype with many counts. The rearrangement links TRBV20-1 to TRBJ1-4; D is ambiguous. Per germline, CDR1 DFQATT and CDR2 SNEGSKA (reference sequence). This CDR3 comprises 13 residues. Trimming left V 6 bases short and J 8 bases short, with 16 bases between. CDR3 sequence reads: CSAKLAMREKLFF. In nucleotides, the CDR3 is TGCAGTGCAAAGCTAGCCATGAGAGAAAAACTGTTTTTT.

This chain connects TRBV10-3 to TRBJ2-7; TRBD2 matches at 8 bases. V lost 9 bases to trimming and J lost 4 bases; unmatched junction nucleotides: 8. The V gene's germline CDR1 is ENHRY and CDR2 SYGVKD. CDR3 size: 13 residues. The CDR3 loop reads CAIGLATDYEQYF. The CDR3 DNA reads as TGTGCCATTGGACTAGCTACAGATTACGAGCAGTACTTC.

The genes are TRBV20-1 and TRBJ2-6; no reliable D call. V was trimmed by 0 bases and J by 4 bases, leaving 7 bases between them. The CDR3 length is 14 residues. CDR1 and CDR2 (germline): DFQATT, SNEGSKA (reference sequence). DNA of the CDR3: TGCAGTGCTAGAGACGTGACAGGGGCCAACGTCCTGACTTTC. Translated, it gives CSARDVTGANVLTF.

CDR3 in amino acids: CASSLDWTGGDGYTF. CDR3 coding DNA: TGTGCCAGCAGCTTAGATTGGACAGGGGGGGATGGCTACACCTTC. The gene calls are TRBV7-2 and TRBJ1-2, with 10 bases lining up with TRBD1. The CDR3 spans 15 residues. Per the germline V gene, CDR1 is SGHTA and CDR2 is FQGNSA. V shed 1 base and J 6 bases; nucleotides not matched to a gene: 5.

This clonotype was seen ten or more times. J is TRBJ2-3 and V is TRBV9; 9 bases line up with TRBD2. The CDR3 has 16 amino acids. The ends lost 0 bases at V and 4 bases at J; junction bases unmatched: 6. Germline CDR1 is SGDLS and CDR2 is YYNGEE. The CDR3: CASSVGGGGAADTQYF. The CDR3 bases are TGTGCCAGCAGCGTAGGCGGGGGGGGGGCCGCAGATACGCAGTATTTT.

The chain carries TRBV30 and TRBJ1-1, with unresolved D. Germline values: CDR1 GTSNPN, CDR2 SVGIG (reference sequence). V shed 3 bases and J shed 4 bases, with 9 bases lying between them. The CDR3 length is 12 residues. The CDR3 DNA follows: TGTGCCTGGAGCTGGAAGGGCACTGAAGCTTTCTTT. It codes for CAWSWKGTEAFF.

Many counts were recorded for this clonotype. The chain carries TRBV9 and TRBJ2-7; TRBD2 agrees at 9 bases. The CDR3 is 18 amino acids. In germline, CDR1 is SGDLS, CDR2 YYNGEE. Trimming at V came to 3 bases and at J to 3 bases, leaving 16 bases not matched to a gene. CDR3 in amino acids: CASSEGTKSGGFVYEQYF. CDR3 bases: TGTGCCAGCAGCGAGGGGACTAAGAGCGGGGGGTTTGTCTACGAGCAGTACTTC.

This chain connects TRBV7-8 to TRBJ2-7; the match to TRBD1 covers 7 bases. V lost 1 base and J lost 4; bases outside the gene matches: 4. The CDR3 loop spans 14 amino acids. CDR1 and CDR2 (germline): SGHVS, FQNEAQ. CDR3 in DNA: TGTGCCAGCAGCTTAGTTGACAGGGCTTACGAGCAGTACTTC. The encoded protein is CASSLVDRAYEQYF.